This TCR beta chain was retrieved from a study of PD-1 blockade in classical Hodgkin lymphoma. Across the study: Patients were infused with nivolumab 3 mg/kg every 2 weeks. General study findings and limits: Anyone who began nivolumab under 1 year after ASCT was excluded. Newly diagnosed patients were reported to start with lower TCR diversity than healthy donors. By cycle point C4D1, TCR diversity had risen significantly in CD4+ cells (but not CD8+ cells).

With no exception, relapse followed autologous stem cell transplantation in all patients, and brentuximab vedotin exposure varied. Of note for this clone: What it binds is unknown.

The table came from immunoSEQ multiplex PCR; TCRdb's copy has only in-frame clones and leaves some out. Seen here are some 60,000 clones, more than 90% observed once, and the top ten hold 7.5% to 10%. The CDR3 is made up of 18 amino acids. CDR1 is LGHNA, CDR2 YNFKEQ, per germline. The V gene lost 0 bases and the J gene lost 0 bases, with 14 bases spanning the gap. Sequencing used peripheral blood mononuclear cells (PBMCs), obtained at baseline. This chain joins TRBV4-2 and TRBJ1-4; tentative D call: TRBD1 (6 bases). The TCR was taken from a human donor with classical Hodgkin lymphoma. CDR3 in amino acids: CASSQESGGFATNEKLFF. The CDR3 coding sequence is TGTGCCAGCAGCCAAGAAAGCGGGGGCTTTGCAACTAATGAAAAACTGTTTTTT.